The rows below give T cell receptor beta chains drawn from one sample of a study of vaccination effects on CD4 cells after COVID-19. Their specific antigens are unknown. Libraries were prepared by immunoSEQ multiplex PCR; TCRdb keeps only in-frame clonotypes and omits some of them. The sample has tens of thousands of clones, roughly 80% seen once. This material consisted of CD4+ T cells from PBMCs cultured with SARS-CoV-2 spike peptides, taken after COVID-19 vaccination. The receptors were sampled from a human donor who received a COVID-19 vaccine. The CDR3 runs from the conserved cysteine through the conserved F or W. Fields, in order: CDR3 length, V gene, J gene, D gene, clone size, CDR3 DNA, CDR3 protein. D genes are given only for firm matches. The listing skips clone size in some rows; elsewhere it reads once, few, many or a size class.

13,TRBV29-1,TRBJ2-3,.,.,TGCAGCGTTGATTCCCAGAGCACAGATACGCAGTATTTT,CSVDSQSTDTQYF
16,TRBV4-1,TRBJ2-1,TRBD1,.,TGCGCCAGCAGCCAGACCGACAGGGTCGTTTTGAATGAGCAGTTCTTC,CASSQTDRVVLNEQFF
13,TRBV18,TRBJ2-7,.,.,TGTGCCAGCTCACTCCCGTCAATCAACGAGCAGTACTTC,CASSLPSINEQYF
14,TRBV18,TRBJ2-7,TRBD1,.,TGTGCCAGCTCAGGGAGCGGACAGGGTTACGAGCAGTACTTC,CASSGSGQGYEQYF
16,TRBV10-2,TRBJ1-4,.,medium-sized,TGCGCCAGCAGTGACAAGGGAAAGGAGGGTAATGAAAAACTGTTTTTT,CASSDKGKEGNEKLFF
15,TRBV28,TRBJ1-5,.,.,TGTGCCAGCAGTTTTGGGCAGAGTACCAATCAGCCCCAGCATTTT,CASSFGQSTNQPQHF
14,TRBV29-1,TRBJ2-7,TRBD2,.,TGCAGCGTTAAAAATCTAGCGGAGGCCTACGAGCAGTACTTC,CSVKNLAEAYEQYF
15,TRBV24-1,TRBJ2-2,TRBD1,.,TGTGCCACCAGTCCGGGACAGGGGAACACCGGGGAGCTGTTTTTT,CATSPGQGNTGELFF
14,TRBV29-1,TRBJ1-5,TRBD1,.,TGCAGCGTGATTGGACAGGGAAGCAATCAGCCCCAGCATTTT,CSVIGQGSNQPQHF
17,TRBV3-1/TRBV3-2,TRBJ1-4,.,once,TGTGCCAGCAGCCAGTGGGGCAGCCGGGCCGGTAATGAAAAACTGTTTTTT,CASSQWGSRAGNEKLFF
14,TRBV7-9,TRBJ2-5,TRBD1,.,TGTGCCAGCAGCTTGACAGGGGGCCAAGAGACCCAGTACTTC,CASSLTGGQETQYF
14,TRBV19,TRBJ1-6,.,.,TGTGCCAGTAGGAAAACCTCGAGTAATTCACCCCTCCACTTT,CASRKTSSNSPLHF
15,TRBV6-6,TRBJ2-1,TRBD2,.,TGTGCCAGCAGAGCTAGCGGGGGTACCTACAATGAGCAGTTCTTC,CASRASGGTYNEQFF
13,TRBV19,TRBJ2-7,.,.,TGTGCCAGTAGTCGCAGCGTAACCTACGAGCAGTACTTC,CASSRSVTYEQYF
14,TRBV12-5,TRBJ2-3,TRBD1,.,TGTGCTAGTGGCCTCGGACAGGTTTCAGGTACGCAGTATTTT,CASGLGQVSGTQYF
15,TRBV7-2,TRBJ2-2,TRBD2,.,TGTGCCAGCAGCTTAGTAGCGGGTTACACCGGGGAGCTGTTTTTT,CASSLVAGYTGELFF
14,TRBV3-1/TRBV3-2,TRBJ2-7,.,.,TGTGCCAGCAGCCAACGGGGTCACGGGGACGAGCAGTACTTC,CASSQRGHGDEQYF
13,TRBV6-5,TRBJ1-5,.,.,TGTGCCAGCAGGCAACAGGGTGGGCAGCCCCAGCATTTT,CASRQQGGQPQHF
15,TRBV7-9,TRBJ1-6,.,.,TGTGCCAGCAGCTTAGGGGGGGCCTATAATTCACCCCTCCACTTT,CASSLGGAYNSPLHF
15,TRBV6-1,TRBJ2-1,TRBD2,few,TGTGCCAGCAGTGAAGATGCGGGGGCCTACAATGAGCAGTTCTTC,CASSEDAGAYNEQFF
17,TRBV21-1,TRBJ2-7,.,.,TGTGCCAGCGTTCCTCTAGTTCAGGGGCTAAGCTCCTACGAGCAGTACTTC,CASVPLVQGLSSYEQYF
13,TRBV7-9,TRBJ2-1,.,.,TGTGCCAGCAGCTTAGTTCTAGATGGGGAGCAGTTCTTC,CASSLVLDGEQFF
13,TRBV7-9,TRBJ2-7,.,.,TGTGCCAGCAGCTTAGCGCAAGGGGGAGAGCAGTACTTC,CASSLAQGGEQYF
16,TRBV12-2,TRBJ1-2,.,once,TGTGCAAGTCACGTAGATACGGGGTGCCGAGACTATGGCTACACCTTC,CASHVDTGCRDYGYTF
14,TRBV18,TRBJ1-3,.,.,TGTGCCAGCTCACCCACGGGGTACGGAAACACCATATATTTT,CASSPTGYGNTIYF
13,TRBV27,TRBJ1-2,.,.,TGTGCCAGATCAGGGGTCATTAACTATGGCTACACCTTC,CARSGVINYGYTF
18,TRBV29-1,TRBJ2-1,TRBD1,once,TGCAGCGTTGAAGATCTTCAGGGAACAGGGGGATCCTACAATGAGCAGTTCTTC,CSVEDLQGTGGSYNEQFF
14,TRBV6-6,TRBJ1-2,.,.,TGTGCCAGCAGTTACGATCCCTGGAACTATGGCTACACCTTC,CASSYDPWNYGYTF
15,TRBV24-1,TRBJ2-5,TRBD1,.,TGTGCCACCAGTGATTTCGGACAGGGGAAAGAGACCCAGTACTTC,CATSDFGQGKETQYF
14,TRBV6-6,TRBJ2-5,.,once,TGTGCCAGCAGTTACTCGACAGCGGACGGGACCCAGTACTTC,CASSYSTADGTQYF
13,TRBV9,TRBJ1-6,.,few,TGTGCCAGCAGCGTAGGATCGAATTCACCCCTCCACTTT,CASSVGSNSPLHF
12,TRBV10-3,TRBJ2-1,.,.,TGTGCCATCAGTGACAATAATAAGGAGCAGTTCTTC,CAISDNNKEQFF
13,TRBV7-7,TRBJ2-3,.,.,TGTGCCAGCAGCGAGCGGCTCACAGATACGCAGTATTTT,CASSERLTDTQYF
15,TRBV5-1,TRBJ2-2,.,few,TGCGCCAGCAGCTCGACAGGGAGGGACACCGGGGAGCTGTTTTTT,CASSSTGRDTGELFF
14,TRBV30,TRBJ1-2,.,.,TGTGCCTCCCCTGGGGAGGGTGAAGTATTAGGCTACACCTTC,CASPGEGEVLGYTF
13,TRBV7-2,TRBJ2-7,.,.,TGTGCCAGCAGCAGAGGACGGTCCTACGAGCAGTACTTC,CASSRGRSYEQYF
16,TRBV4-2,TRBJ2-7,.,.,TGTGCCAGCAGCCAAGATCAGGTGTCCCCCTCCTACGAGCAGTACTTC,CASSQDQVSPSYEQYF
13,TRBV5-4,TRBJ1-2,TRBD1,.,TGTGCCAGCAGTTCTGACAGGGGCTATGGCTACACCTTC,CASSSDRGYGYTF
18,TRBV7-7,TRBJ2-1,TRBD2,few,TGTGCCAGCAGTCTGTTGCCTAGCGGGGGGGTTAGACACAATGAGCAGTTCTTC,CASSLLPSGGVRHNEQFF
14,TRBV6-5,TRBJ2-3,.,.,TGTGCCAGCCTACCTGGGGGCGGCCCAGATACGCAGTATTTT,CASLPGGGPDTQYF
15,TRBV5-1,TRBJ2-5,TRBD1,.,TGCGCCAGCAGCTCCCCCGGGACAGGGCTCGAGACCCAGTACTTC,CASSSPGTGLETQYF
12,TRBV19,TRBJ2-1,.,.,TGTGCCAGTAGTATCGACTACAATGAGCAGTTCTTC,CASSIDYNEQFF
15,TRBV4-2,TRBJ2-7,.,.,TGTGCCAGCAGCCAAGATCCGGGATCATCCTACGAGCAGTACTTC,CASSQDPGSSYEQYF
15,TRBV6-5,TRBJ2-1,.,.,TGTGCCAGCAGTTACTCGACTAGCTCCTACAATGAGCAGTTCTTC,CASSYSTSSYNEQFF
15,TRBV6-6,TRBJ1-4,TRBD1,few,TGTGCCAGCAGTTACCGGGACAGCAGGAATGAAAAACTGTTTTTT,CASSYRDSRNEKLFF
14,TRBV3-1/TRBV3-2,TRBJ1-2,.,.,TGTGCCAGCAGCTTTAATAACGAGGAGCGGGGCTACACCTTC,CASSFNNEERGYTF
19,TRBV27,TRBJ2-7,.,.,TGTGCCAGCAGCCGTCTATGGGTTCCGACACAGGGAAAAGAATACGAGCAGTACTTC,CASSRLWVPTQGKEYEQYF
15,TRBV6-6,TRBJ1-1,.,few,TGTGCCAGCAGTTACGAATCACCCCGCCTCGCTGAAGCTTTCTTT,CASSYESPRLAEAFF
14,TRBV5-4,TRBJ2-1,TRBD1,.,TGTGCCAGCAGCTTGCAGGGGGCGAACAATGAGCAGTTCTTC,CASSLQGANNEQFF
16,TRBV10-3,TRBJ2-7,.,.,TGTGCCATCAGTGAGCCCGGATCTCGAGGCTCCTACGAGCAGTACTTC,CAISEPGSRGSYEQYF
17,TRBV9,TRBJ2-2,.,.,TGTGCCAGCAGCGTAGGGCTGGGGGGGCCTGTGACCGGGGAGCTGTTTTTT,CASSVGLGGPVTGELFF